Presented here are 21 T cell receptor beta chains from one specimen sequenced in a study of cytomegalovirus exposure and HLA in healthy donors. The PCR was carried out with 60 Vbeta primers and 13 Jbeta primers. Clones were sequenced by immunoSEQ multiplex PCR, and TCRdb holds only the in-frame ones, with some missing. Of 130,000 to 150,000 clones in the sample, 70% to 75% were seen once. Sequencing input: PBMCs. The receptor set was obtained from a human donor in good health.

The chain couples TRBV30 to TRBJ1-1, with 7 positions matching TRBD1. The V gene end was trimmed by 2 bases and the J gene end by 8 bases; junction bases not matched to a gene: 5. Germline V gene sequence: CDR1 GTSNPN, CDR2 SVGIG (reference sequence). The CDR3 has 12 amino acids. CDR3 coding DNA: TGTGCCTGGAGTCCCTCGGACAGGGAAGCTTTCTTT. This gives the protein CAWSPSDREAFF.

The rearrangement joins TRBV5-1 to TRBJ2-3; possible D gene TRBD2, 5 bases. Germline CDR1 reads SGHRS; CDR2 reads YFSETQ. The CDR3 loop spans 12 amino acids. Trimming removed 4 bases from V and 4 bases from J, with 7 bases in between. CDR3 DNA sequence: TGCGCCAGCAGCGTCGGGGCAGATACGCAGTATTTT. It translates to CASSVGADTQYF.

The chain joins TRBV19 to TRBJ1-4, with D perhaps TRBD1 (6 bases). Germline V lookup: CDR1 LNHDA, CDR2 SQIVND (reference sequence). This CDR3 has 16 residues. Trimming took 4 bases from V and 1 from J, leaving 13 bases between them. The CDR3 protein is CASSRRSRGTNEKLFF. As DNA, the CDR3 is TGTGCCAGTAGTAGAAGGTCCAGGGGAACTAATGAAAAACTGTTTTTT.

The V and J genes are TRBV6-1 and TRBJ1-2; TRBD1 matches at 8 bases. The CDR3 sequence is 13 residues long. CDR1 and CDR2 from the germline V gene are MNHNS and SASEGT. J was trimmed by 10 bases and V by 7 bases; bases with no gene match: 11. Here the CDR3 reads CASTEGTGRAYTF. CDR3 coding DNA: TGTGCCAGCACCGAAGGGACAGGAAGGGCCTACACCTTC.

This clone occurred once. J is TRBJ2-7 and V is TRBV9; D is undetermined. The CDR3 consists of 16 residues. With 4 bases removed from V and 0 bases from J, the gap between germline ends came to 17 bases. Per germline, CDR1 SGDLS and CDR2 YYNGEE. In DNA form, the CDR3 reads TGTGCCAGCAGCCCCCGTTTAGACCGGAGCTCCTACGAGCAGTACTTC. Protein product: CASSPRLDRSSYEQYF.

This clone has a handful of counts. The rearrangement uses TRBV18 and TRBJ2-7, with D unclear. Trimming pared 0 bases from V and 2 bases from J, leaving 8 bases between. CDR3 length: 14 amino acids. Germline V CDR1 and CDR2: KGHSH, LQKENI. CDR3 sequence (DNA): TGTGCCAGCTCACCACCGGCCGATGCCTACGAGCAGTACTTC. As protein: CASSPPADAYEQYF.

The chain couples TRBV7-2 to TRBJ1-1; D remains unclear. Germline lookup yields CDR1 SGHTA and CDR2 FQGNSA. The germline V and J ends were trimmed by 5 bases and 4 bases, with 20 bases remaining between them. The CDR3 covers 16 residues. Written as DNA, the CDR3 is TGTGCCAGCAGCCCCACTAGATCCCATCCAAGCACTGAAGCTTTCTTT. Encoded protein: CASSPTRSHPSTEAFF.

The V gene is TRBV13, the J gene TRBJ1-3; TRBD1 is a possible D gene (5 bases). CDR1 is PRHDT, CDR2 FYEKMQ, per germline (reference sequence). The CDR3 contains 16 residues. With 5 bases removed from V and 0 bases from J, the gap between germline ends came to 14 bases. The CDR3 spells CASSPYDSPSGNTIYF. DNA of the CDR3: TGTGCCAGCAGCCCCTATGACAGCCCCTCTGGAAACACCATATATTTT.

This clone was seen more than once but under ten times. J is TRBJ2-7 and V is TRBV5-1; D call uncertain. V was clipped by 3 bases and J by 7 bases, with 11 bases between them. The CDR3 consists of 12 residues. Germline V lookup: CDR1 SGHRS, CDR2 YFSETQ. In DNA form, the CDR3 reads TGCGCCAGCAGCTCGAATAGTCAAGAGCAGTACTTC. This translates into CASSSNSQEQYF.

This chain uses TRBV11-3 with TRBJ2-7; perhaps TRBD1 as D (5 bases). The CDR3 totals 12 residues. Germline lookup yields CDR1 SGHNT and CDR2 YENEEA. V lost 4 bases, J lost 3 bases, and 7 bases lay in between. Here the CDR3 DNA reads TGTGCCAGCAGCTCCACAGGCTACGAGCAGTACTTC. Translation gives CASSSTGYEQYF.

The table lists this clone with a count of one. V usage is TRBV7-2 and J usage is TRBJ2-5; TRBD2 agrees at 7 bases. CDR1 is SGHTA, CDR2 FQGNSA, per germline. The J segment lost 4 bases and the V segment lost 1 base, leaving 6 bases of the junction unmatched. This CDR3 comprises 15 residues. The CDR3 loop is CASSLVRLAVETQYF. The CDR3 coding sequence is TGTGCCAGCAGCTTAGTACGGCTAGCGGTAGAGACCCAGTACTTC.

The V gene is TRBV28, the J gene TRBJ1-2; D is unresolved. The CDR3 spans 13 residues. V was cut by 7 bases and J by 3 bases, with 12 bases left in between. Germline V lookup: CDR1 MDHEN, CDR2 SYDVKM. Here the CDR3 reads CASTLFPDYGYTF. For the CDR3, the DNA is TGTGCCAGCACCCTGTTCCCAGACTATGGCTACACCTTC.

The CDR3 bases are TGTGCCAGTAGTTGGTACGGGAACGACGAGCAGTACTTC. Protein product: CASSWYGNDEQYF. J is TRBJ2-7 and V is TRBV19; D perhaps matches TRBD2 (5 bases). There are 13 residues in the CDR3. Germline V gene data show CDR1 as LNHDA and CDR2 as SQIVND (reference sequence). Trimming took 5 bases from V and 5 from J, leaving 13 bases between them.

The chain links TRBV7-3 to TRBJ1-5; 7 nucleotides align to TRBD1. The CDR3 has 13 residues. Trimming took 5 bases from V and 6 from J; bases not matched to a gene: 4. Germline loops: CDR1 SGHTA, CDR2 FQGTGA. DNA of the CDR3: TGTGCCAGCAGCGTGAACAGGGGTCAGCCCCAGCATTTT. It codes for CASSVNRGQPQHF.

The V gene is TRBV7-3, the J gene TRBJ1-2; 8 bases are a match to TRBD1. Per germline, CDR1 SGHTA and CDR2 FQGTGA. The length of the CDR3 is 13 residues. V shed 5 bases, J shed 8 bases, and the junction held 7 bases outside the gene matches. CDR3 amino acids: CASSDGQGWGYTF. In DNA, the CDR3 is TGTGCCAGCAGCGACGGACAGGGATGGGGCTACACCTTC.

The chain has TRBV28 and TRBJ1-2; 7 bases match TRBD1. Germline assignment: CDR1 MDHEN and CDR2 SYDVKM. This CDR3 has 16 residues. V lost 6 bases to trimming and J lost 0 bases; unmatched junction nucleotides: 10. The CDR3 nucleotides are TGTGCCAGCAGCCCCCTCTGGACAGGAGCTAACTATGGCTACACCTTC. Translating gives CASSPLWTGANYGYTF.

This sequence joins TRBV7-9 and TRBJ1-2; D unclear. Germline V gene data show CDR1 as SEHNR and CDR2 as FQNEAQ (reference sequence). There are 14 residues in the CDR3. The germline V and J ends were trimmed by 5 bases and 7 bases, with 17 bases remaining between them. The CDR3 sequence is CASSPIFWEGGYTF. CDR3 coding DNA: TGTGCCAGCAGCCCCATTTTCTGGGAGGGTGGCTACACCTTC.

This rearrangement joins TRBV11-3 to TRBJ2-2; TRBD1 might be the D (5 bases). Per germline, CDR1 SGHNT and CDR2 YENEEA. V lost 6 bases, J lost 0 bases, and 14 bases lay in between. The CDR3 loop spans 16 amino acids. CDR3 amino acids: CASRAWGRANTGELFF. The CDR3, as DNA: TGTGCCAGCAGAGCTTGGGGCAGGGCGAACACCGGGGAGCTGTTTTTT.

For this clone: A read error may produce the germline difference seen at one junction end. The V gene is TRBV14, the J gene TRBJ2-7; the D gene is possibly TRBD1 (6 bases). Germline V gives CDR1 SGHDN, CDR2 FVKESK. The CDR3 has 14 amino acids. CDR3 amino acids: CASSQTGQDRSASF. The CDR3 coding sequence is TGTGCCAGCAGCCAAACCGGTCAGGACAGATCGGCCTCCTTC. Variable domain in full (rest from reference TRBV14 and TRBJ2-7): EAGVTQFPSHSVIEKGQTVTLRCDPISGHDNLYWYRRVMGKEIKFLLHFVKESKQDESGMPNNRFLAERTGGTYSTLKVQPAELEDSGVYFCASSQTGQDRSASFGPGTRLTVT.

With respect to this clone: At one boundary the junction diverges from the germline segment, which might be a read error. The gene calls are TRBV7-7 and TRBJ1-3; D unclear. The germline V gene encodes CDR1 SSHAT and CDR2 FNYEAQ (reference sequence). This CDR3 has 14 residues. The CDR3: CASSLGGEGNTIYF. CDR3 coding DNA: TGTGCTAGCAGCTTAGGCGGGGAAGGAAACACCATATATTTT.

This clone was counted a few times. This chain uses TRBV9 with TRBJ1-2; D possibly corresponds to TRBD1 (6 bases). Trimming removed 0 bases at V and 8 bases at J, with 11 bases between. This CDR3 comprises 13 residues. The germline V gene encodes CDR1 SGDLS and CDR2 YYNGEE. The CDR3 region has the DNA TGTGCCAGCAGCGTAGCGGCTGGGGGCGGCTACACCTTC. Translated, it gives CASSVAAGGGYTF.